A selection of T cell receptor beta chains follows, all from one sample in a study of shared clonotypes between healthy human individuals. Profiled with immunoSEQ multiplex PCR; TCRdb holds only in-frame clones, not every one. The sample contains over a million clones, roughly 97% of which appear only once. The sequencing input was naive CD4+ T cells sorted from blood. The receptor source for this set is a man aged 30 to 45 in good health. Both conserved end residues are part of each CDR3. A D gene is named only where the DNA matches it firmly.

CDR3 protein	V gene	D gene
CASSPSGVGANVLTF	TRBV27	.
CASSVEVDTQYF	TRBV9	.
CASSSGTSGSDTQYF	TRBV7-3	TRBD2
CSVEDLAGYNEQFF	TRBV29-1	TRBD2
CASSQHSLYNEQFF	TRBV4-1	.
CASSPLRGSGNTIYF	TRBV18	.
CASSPPGGGYEQYF	TRBV18	.
CASSLLSSGRADTQYF	TRBV7-6	TRBD2
CASSVAGGEYNEQFF	TRBV9	.
CASSDVAGQPQHF	TRBV10-1	.
CASSFGSVNTGELFF	TRBV7-9	.
CASSSGGHVSGNTIYF	TRBV28	TRBD1
CASSRFGTSGYNEQFF	TRBV28	TRBD2
CASSLGTGEKLFF	TRBV5-1	.
CASSESAAQPQHF	TRBV6-1	.
CSAVAGGGRGYTF	TRBV29-1	.
CASSLVGTSGLSSYNEQFF	TRBV7-2	TRBD2
CASSPPSGNEQFF	TRBV7-9	.
CASRRVRDSSYGYTF	TRBV19	TRBD1
CASSYRTGGNTEAFF	TRBV6-5	TRBD1
CASSMGTSGSIGQFF	TRBV19	TRBD2
CASSRDRGTEAFF	TRBV7-7	TRBD1
CASSGLINYGYTF	TRBV5-4	.
CASSRGTEYNEQFF	TRBV5-1	.
CASSLWAGASGANVLTF	TRBV5-1	.
CASSEMTAQPGELFF	TRBV6-1	.
CASPPGGTGMADTQYF	TRBV18	.
CASSLQGARYEQYF	TRBV28	TRBD1
CATSRRGNGYTF	TRBV15	.
CASSLHTQYF	TRBV7-9	.
CASSQGQSTIQYF	TRBV4-1	.
CASSLAKPRQNIQYF	TRBV7-2	.
CASSRPGLADQETQYF	TRBV4-1	TRBD2
CAIKGTGGKSTDTQYF	TRBV10-3	TRBD1
CAWTMDYQSTDTQYF	TRBV30	.
CASSLSGGRYGYTF	TRBV28	.